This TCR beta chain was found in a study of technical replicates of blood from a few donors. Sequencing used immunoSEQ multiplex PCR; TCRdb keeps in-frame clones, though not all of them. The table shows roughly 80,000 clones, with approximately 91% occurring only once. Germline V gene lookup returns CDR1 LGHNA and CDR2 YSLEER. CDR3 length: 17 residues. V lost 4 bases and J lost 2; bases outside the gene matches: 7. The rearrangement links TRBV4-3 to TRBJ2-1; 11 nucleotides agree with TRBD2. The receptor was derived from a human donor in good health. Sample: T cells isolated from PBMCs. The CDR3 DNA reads TGCGCCAGCAGCCGAAAAGGACTAGCGGGCACCTACAATGAGCAGTTCTTC. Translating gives CASSRKGLAGTYNEQFF.